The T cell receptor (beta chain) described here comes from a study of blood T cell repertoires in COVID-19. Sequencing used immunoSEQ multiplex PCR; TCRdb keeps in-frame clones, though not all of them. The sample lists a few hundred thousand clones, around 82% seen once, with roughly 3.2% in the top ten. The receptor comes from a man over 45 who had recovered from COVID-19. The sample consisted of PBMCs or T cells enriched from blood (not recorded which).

CDR3: CASSSAGTSGRLNEQFF. The CDR3 DNA reads as TGTGCCAGCAGTTCCGCCGGGACTAGCGGGAGATTAAATGAGCAGTTCTTC. The chain carries TRBV28 and TRBJ2-1, with TRBD2 matching 14 bases. V lost 4 bases, J lost 7 bases, and 9 bases stayed unmatched. Germline V gives CDR1 MDHEN, CDR2 SYDVKM. The CDR3 has 17 residues.